Presented here are 20 T cell receptor beta chains from one specimen sequenced in a study of cytomegalovirus exposure and HLA in healthy donors. Produced via immunoSEQ multiplex PCR; TCRdb's table is partial and in-frame only. The sample contains approximately 150,000 clones, 90% to 95% of which appear only once. What was sequenced was PBMCs. Receptors were obtained from a man younger than 35 in good health and CMV-seronegative.

The rearrangement uses TRBV15 and TRBJ2-1; TRBD1 matches 9 bases. The germline gives CDR1 LNHNV, CDR2 YYDKDF (reference sequence). CDR3 length equals 15 residues. V was clipped by 1 base and J by 8 bases; unmatched bases: 6. CDR3 DNA: TGTGCCACCAGCAGAGTAGGGACAGGGTATGATGAGCAGTTCTTC. This translates into CATSRVGTGYDEQFF.

CDR3 amino acids: CASRSGGRETQYF. CDR3 DNA: TGTGCCAGCCGAAGTGGAGGGAGGGAGACCCAGTACTTC. The V call is TRBV19, the J call TRBJ2-5; possibly TRBD2 for D (6 bases). Germline-derived CDR1 and CDR2 are LNHDA and SQIVND (reference sequence). The CDR3 length is 13 residues. The germline V and J ends were trimmed by 9 bases and 5 bases, with 16 bases remaining between them.

The V and J genes are TRBV27 and TRBJ1-5; 10 bases match TRBD1. The germline gives CDR1 MNHEY, CDR2 SMNVEV (reference sequence). CDR3 length: 17 residues. The junction had 9 bases not matched to a gene; V was cut back by 1 base and J by 6 bases. This CDR3 is CASSLFPTGGIGQPQHF. In DNA, the CDR3 is TGTGCCAGCAGTTTATTTCCGACAGGGGGCATCGGTCAGCCCCAGCATTTT.

The V and J genes are TRBV5-4 and TRBJ1-4; D may be TRBD1 (5 bases). Germline lookup yields CDR1 SGHNT and CDR2 YYREEE (reference sequence). The CDR3 has 15 amino acids. Between the trimmed V and J ends, which lost 4 bases and 3 bases, there was a span of 13 bases. The chain's CDR3 is CASSPRGTANEKLFF. The CDR3 bases are TGTGCCAGCAGCCCTAGGGGAACAGCTAATGAAAAACTGTTTTTT.

V gene TRBV6-7 combines with J gene TRBJ1-4; 7 nucleotides match TRBD1. TRBV6-7 is reported as an ORF; its role is uncertain. J lost 9 bases, V lost 8 bases, and 15 bases had no gene match. The CDR3 has 15 amino acids. The CDR3 protein is CASPTHRGCGKKLFF. The CDR3 DNA reads as TGTGCCAGCCCTACCCACAGGGGATGTGGAAAAAAACTGTTTTTT.

This rearrangement joins TRBV5-1 to TRBJ2-3; 7 bases are shared with TRBD1. The V and J ends lost 3 bases and 3 bases, in that order; junction bases with no gene match: 7. CDR3 length: 15 amino acids. CDR1 is SGHRS, CDR2 YFSETQ, per germline. The CDR3 is CASSYQTGSTDTQYF. The CDR3 DNA sequence: TGCGCCAGCAGCTACCAGACAGGGAGTACAGATACGCAGTATTTT.

V usage is TRBV5-1 and J usage is TRBJ2-1, with 12 bases that match TRBD2. This CDR3 region has 16 residues. Unmatched junction bases numbered 8, after V lost 3 bases and J lost 7 bases. Germline V gives CDR1 SGHRS, CDR2 YFSETQ. DNA for the CDR3: TGCGCCAGCAGCTCACTGACTAGCGGGGGAGGTAATGAGCAGTTCTTC. Its protein product is CASSSLTSGGGNEQFF.

The gene calls are TRBV2 and TRBJ2-1; TRBD2 matches 14 bases. The CDR3 covers 16 residues. The J segment lost 8 bases and the V segment lost 4 bases, leaving 7 bases of the junction unmatched. CDR1 and CDR2 (germline): SNHLY, FYNNEI. The chain's CDR3 is CASSVTSGGASDEQFF. For the CDR3, the DNA is TGTGCCAGCAGTGTGACTAGCGGGGGGGCCAGCGATGAGCAGTTCTTC.

The chain couples TRBV13 to TRBJ2-7, with D perhaps TRBD2 (5 bases). V was pared by 4 bases and J by 1 base, with 11 bases between. This CDR3 comprises 14 residues. Germline V gene data show CDR1 as PRHDT and CDR2 as FYEKMQ (reference sequence). The CDR3 region is CASSSNGLSYEQYF. In nucleotides, the CDR3 is TGTGCCAGCAGCTCGAACGGACTGTCCTACGAGCAGTACTTC.

The V call is TRBV27, the J call TRBJ2-7, with 7 nucleotides matching TRBD1. The CDR3 loop spans 13 amino acids. The trim removed 9 bases at V and 3 bases at J, leaving 8 bases unmatched. Germline V gives CDR1 MNHEY, CDR2 SMNVEV (reference sequence). CDR3 in amino acids: CASILQGNYEQYV. Written as DNA, the CDR3 is TGTGCCAGTATCCTACAGGGGAACTACGAGCAGTACGTC.

J is TRBJ1-2 and V is TRBV5-1; 8 nucleotides agree with TRBD1. V shed 4 bases, J shed 3 bases, and the junction held 2 bases outside the gene matches. Germline-derived CDR1 and CDR2 are SGHRS and YFSETQ. The CDR3 length is 13 residues. CDR3 region: CASSPTGDYGYTF. CDR3 in DNA: TGCGCCAGCAGCCCGACAGGGGACTATGGCTACACCTTC.

CDR3 bases: TGTGCCAGCAGTCGGGGGAACACCGGGGAGCTGTTTTTT. Translated, it gives CASSRGNTGELFF. The V and J genes are TRBV6-5 and TRBJ2-2; the D gene is possibly TRBD2 (5 bases). The CDR3 is 13 residues long. Germline V gives CDR1 MNHEY, CDR2 SVGAGI. Trimming cost V 5 bases and J 1 base, with 5 bases left between them.

This CDR3 reads CASSYDGTGYEQYF. The DNA of the CDR3 is TGTGCCAGCAGTTACGACGGGACAGGGTACGAGCAGTACTTC. The chain carries TRBV6-5 and TRBJ2-7, with 9 bases fitting TRBD1. Germline V gene lookup returns CDR1 MNHEY and CDR2 SVGAGI. The CDR3 loop spans 14 amino acids. V lost 2 bases and J lost 4; bases outside the gene matches: 3.

This chain links TRBV27 with TRBJ1-1; 7 bases fit TRBD1. Germline trimming cut 4 bases from V and 4 bases from J; bases unmatched to any gene: 6. The germline CDR1 and CDR2 sequences are MNHEY and SMNVEV (reference sequence). The CDR3 length is 14 residues. DNA of the CDR3: TGTGCCAGCAGTTATACCACAGGGGCCACTGAAGCTTTCTTT. Translating it yields CASSYTTGATEAFF.

The V gene is TRBV11-2, the J gene TRBJ1-3, with TRBD1 matching 8 bases. The CDR3 totals 17 residues. Germline assignment: CDR1 SGHAT and CDR2 FQNNGV. V lost 1 base to trimming and J lost 2 bases; unmatched junction nucleotides: 7. The CDR3 bases are TGTGCCAGCAGCTTAGGACCCGGGACAGGCCCTGGAAACACCATATATTTT. This sequence encodes CASSLGPGTGPGNTIYF.

The J gene is TRBJ1-3, the V gene TRBV7-9; D is unclear. Trimming took 5 bases from V and 5 from J, leaving 19 bases between them. Germline loops: CDR1 SEHNR, CDR2 FQNEAQ (reference sequence). This CDR3 comprises 16 residues. The CDR3 nucleotides read TGTGCCAGCAGCCCCCTTTTTGGGGAGAGCCGAAACACCATATATTTT. This sequence encodes CASSPLFGESRNTIYF.

This sequence joins TRBV6-5 and TRBJ1-2; possible D gene TRBD1, 5 bases. The germline gives CDR1 MNHEY, CDR2 SVGAGI. CDR3 length: 14 amino acids. V was clipped by 2 bases and J by 5 bases, with 12 bases between them. CDR3 loop: CASSYSSGRYGYTF. The CDR3 DNA sequence: TGTGCCAGCAGTTACAGTTCAGGGAGGTATGGCTACACCTTC.

The chain joins TRBV27 to TRBJ2-7; 10 bases map to TRBD1. The CDR3 sequence is 13 residues long. With 7 bases clipped from V and 3 bases from J, the junction kept 3 bases outside the gene matches. The V gene's germline CDR1 is MNHEY and CDR2 SMNVEV (reference sequence). CDR3 sequence reads: CASTGQGVYEQYF. CDR3 DNA sequence: TGTGCCAGCACTGGACAGGGGGTCTACGAGCAGTACTTC.

The rearrangement uses TRBV27 and TRBJ2-5; 7 nucleotides match TRBD2. The CDR3 has 12 residues. Looked up from germline, CDR1 is MNHEY and CDR2 is SMNVEV (reference sequence). Trimming took 8 bases from V and 4 from J; bases not matched to a gene: 4. The CDR3 bases are TGTGCCAGCGGGGAGGGGAGAGAGACCCAGTACTTC. Encoded protein: CASGEGRETQYF.

The CDR3 here is CASRGALDRRYGYTF. For the CDR3, the DNA is TGTGCCAGTAGGGGGGCCTTGGACAGACGCTATGGCTACACCTTC. This sequence joins TRBV19 and TRBJ1-2, with D tentatively TRBD1 (6 bases). V was pared by 6 bases and J by 4 bases, with 18 bases between. This CDR3 contains 15 residues. Germline loops: CDR1 LNHDA, CDR2 SQIVND (reference sequence).